One and the same sample provided the 24 T cell receptor beta chains below, sequenced in a study of blood T cells in healthy people across ages (dated by TCRdb to about 2015). Receptor amplification or capture employed 5' RACE. The instrument was an Illumina HiSeq 2500. The second PCR ran for roughly 7 to 12 cycles and used a J-beta primer mix along with a sample-barcoded 5' primer. TCRdb ran its own pipeline on the public reads, namely fastp trimming at Q25 and MiXCR clone calling, and kept in-frame beta chains. A single entry per CDR3 protein holds the most common genes and DNA from its merged rows. Across this sample there are roughly 900,000 distinct CDR3 sequences, with approximately 49% seen only once. The biggest ten clones account for over 10% of the sample. The sample comprised blood. These receptors came from a man aged 25 to 40 in good health.

This clonotype was observed a single time. This sequence joins TRBV4-2 and TRBJ1-4; 8 nucleotides agree with TRBD1. CDR3 size: 15 residues. The germline V gene encodes CDR1 LGHNA and CDR2 YNFKEQ. The V gene end was trimmed by 0 bases and the J gene end by 8 bases; junction bases not matched to a gene: 5. The CDR3 region has the DNA TGTGCCAGCAGCCAAGAAACAGGGGGAAAAGAAAAACTGTTTTTT. Its protein is CASSQETGGKEKLFF.

CDR3 DNA: TGTGCCAGCAGTTTGGCGCTCGGGATTGGCGCAGATACGCAGTATTTT. The encoded protein is CASSLALGIGADTQYF. The chain links TRBV28 to TRBJ2-3, with a weak D call TRBD2 (5 bases). This CDR3 has 16 amino acids. Trimming took 3 bases from V and 4 from J, leaving 17 bases between them. Germline V gives CDR1 MDHEN, CDR2 SYDVKM.

The V call is TRBV5-1, the J call TRBJ1-5; 10 bases align to TRBD1. The CDR3 runs to 14 residues. V gave up 4 bases and J gave up 8 bases; unmatched junction bases: 6. Per germline, CDR1 SGHRS and CDR2 YFSETQ. CDR3 in DNA: TGCGCCAGCAGCCCGACAGGGGGCGTAGAGCCCCAGCATTTT. Translated, it gives CASSPTGGVEPQHF.

This clonotype was picked up a small number of times. This chain links TRBV7-2 with TRBJ2-5, with D tentatively TRBD1 (6 bases). The CDR3 has 14 amino acids. V was clipped by 5 bases and J by 0 bases, with 10 bases between them. Germline CDR1 and CDR2: SGHTA and FQGNSA. The CDR3 is CASSGGQNQETQYF. CDR3 in DNA: TGTGCCAGCAGCGGAGGACAGAACCAAGAGACCCAGTACTTC.

The genes are TRBV20-1 and TRBJ2-1; TRBD1 is a possible D gene (6 bases). The J call could be wrong; TRBJ2-7 is a better fit for the DNA end. This CDR3 has 13 residues. Germline V gene lookup returns CDR1 DFQATT and CDR2 SNEGSKA (reference sequence). The CDR3 sequence: CSARDRGYNEQYF. CDR3 sequence (DNA): TGCAGTGCTAGAGATAGGGGGTACAATGAGCAGTACTTC.

CDR3 sequence reads: CASSADSKAQYF. The CDR3 region has the DNA TGTGCCAGCAGCGCCGACAGCAAGGCGCAGTATTTT. The V and J genes are TRBV11-2 and TRBJ2-3; a possible D gene is TRBD1 (5 bases). Germline CDR1 is SGHAT and CDR2 is FQNNGV. This CDR3 comprises 12 residues. The V end was cut by 5 bases, the J end by 10 bases, with 13 bases between.

This chain joins TRBV2 and TRBJ2-4; weak D call: TRBD2 (6 bases). The end of the DNA is better explained by TRBJ2-7, so the J call may be wrong. Looked up from germline, CDR1 is SNHLY and CDR2 is FYNNEI. This CDR3 contains 15 residues. This chain's CDR3 is CASSERLVGTYEQYF. For the CDR3, the DNA is TGTGCCAGCAGTGAGAGACTAGTTGGAACCTACGAGCAGTACTTC.

The J gene is TRBJ1-4, the V gene TRBV29-1; 7 bases are a match to TRBD1. Germline V gene lookup returns CDR1 SQVTM and CDR2 ANQGSEA. V lost 7 bases to trimming and J lost 7 bases; unmatched junction nucleotides: 9. The CDR3 totals 13 residues. CDR3 region: CSASRDSGEKLFF. The CDR3 DNA is TGCAGCGCGAGCCGGGACAGTGGTGAAAAACTGTTTTTT.

This clonotype came up a few times. CDR3 in amino acids: CASTMWGVRQPQHF. The CDR3 DNA reads as TGTGCCAGCACCATGTGGGGGGTCCGGCAGCCCCAGCATTTT. This rearrangement joins TRBV6-2 or TRBV6-3 to TRBJ1-5; possibly TRBD1 for D (5 bases). Trimming removed 7 bases from V and 7 bases from J, with 17 bases in between. Looked up from germline, CDR1 is MNHEY and CDR2 is SVGEGT. The CDR3 extends over 14 amino acids.

Details on this clonotype: The junction differs from germline at one of its ends, possibly a read error. The V and J genes are TRBV4-3 and TRBJ2-1, with TRBD2 identical over 11 bases. CDR3 length: 17 residues. Germline-derived CDR1 and CDR2 are LGHNA and YSLEER. CDR3 sequence (DNA): TGCGCCAGCAGCCAAGGGCTAGCGGGGGGACACTACAATGGGCAGTTCTTC. It encodes CASSQGLAGGHYNGQFF.

This clonotype was found a few times. The genes are TRBV4-1 and TRBJ2-5; 7 bases map to TRBD1. This CDR3 comprises 16 residues. The V and J ends lost 2 bases and 3 bases, in that order; junction bases with no gene match: 9. Germline V gives CDR1 MGHRA, CDR2 YSYEKL. This CDR3 is CASSQRVRGTEETQYF. CDR3 sequence (DNA): TGCGCCAGCAGCCAACGAGTACGAGGGACAGAAGAGACCCAGTACTTC.

The V gene is TRBV29-1, the J gene TRBJ2-3; 8 bases match TRBD2. Germline V gene sequence: CDR1 SQVTM, CDR2 ANQGSEA. The CDR3 is 14 residues long. The trim removed 3 bases at V and 2 bases at J, leaving 4 bases unmatched. CDR3 loop: CSVDGGGNTDTQYF. CDR3 bases: TGCAGCGTTGACGGGGGGGGCAACACAGATACGCAGTATTTT.

The chain joins TRBV2 to TRBJ1-2; D gene ambiguous. CDR3 length: 11 amino acids. The germline gives CDR1 SNHLY, CDR2 FYNNEI. Deletions cut 7 bases from V and 5 bases from J, with 8 bases between. The CDR3 reads CASNLGYGYTF. The CDR3 DNA is TGTGCCAGCAATCTGGGTTATGGCTACACCTTC.

Comments on this clonotype: The junction shows a germline mismatch at one end, possibly a read error. The chain uses TRBV5-1 and TRBJ1-1; D is unclear. This CDR3 spans 16 amino acids. The germline CDR1 and CDR2 sequences are SGHRS and YFSETQ. CDR3 sequence: CASSPSPPFGNTGAFF. CDR3 DNA: TGCGCCAGCAGCCCATCCCCTCCGTTTGGGAACACTGGAGCTTTCTTT.

This clonotype came up a few times. The chain has TRBV4-1 and TRBJ2-7; D ambiguous. The CDR3 is made up of 16 amino acids. Trimming stripped 0 bases from V and 0 bases from J, with 12 bases between. Germline CDR1 and CDR2: MGHRA and YSYEKL. The CDR3 here is CASSQDWSANSYEQYF. DNA for the CDR3: TGCGCCAGCAGCCAAGATTGGAGCGCCAACTCCTACGAGCAGTACTTC.

A word on this clonotype: Germline and junction disagree at one end, which may indicate a read error. This chain uses TRBV6-1 with TRBJ2-5; maybe TRBD2 (6 bases). This CDR3 has 13 residues. Per germline, CDR1 MNHNS and CDR2 SASEGT. This chain's CDR3 is CTSRRRGSYEQYF. The CDR3 DNA is TGTACCAGCAGAAGGAGGGGATCATATGAGCAGTACTTC.

This clonotype was seen just once. This chain's CDR3 is CASRLHTTNEKLFF. DNA of the CDR3: TGTGCCAGCAGATTACACACAACTAATGAAAAACTGTTTTTT. The V gene is TRBV6-6, the J gene TRBJ1-4; no clear D gene. The CDR3 loop spans 14 amino acids. The V end lost 6 bases, the J end lost 0 bases, and 8 bases lay between the germline ends. Germline CDR1 reads MNHNY; CDR2 reads SVGAGI (reference sequence).

Note on this clonotype: The junction shows a germline mismatch at one end, possibly a read error. This chain uses TRBV5-6 with TRBJ2-7, with D possibly called TRBD1 or TRBD2 (6 bases each). Per the germline V gene, CDR1 is SGHDT and CDR2 is YYEEEE. CDR3 length: 16 amino acids. The CDR3 coding sequence is TGTGCCAGCAGCCGCCTAGGGGGGTTTAGCTCCTATGAGCAGTACTTC. This codes for CASSRLGGFSSYEQYF.

This CDR3 reads CSASEPGTDTIYF. The CDR3 DNA reads as TGCAGTGCTAGTGAACCCGGGACAGACACCATATATTTT. This sequence joins TRBV20-1 and TRBJ1-3, with 7 bases aligning to TRBD1. Per the germline V gene, CDR1 is DFQATT and CDR2 is SNEGSKA (reference sequence). The CDR3 length is 13 residues. The ends lost 3 bases at V and 8 bases at J; junction bases unmatched: 7.

J is TRBJ1-6 and V is TRBV25-1; D remains unclear. The CDR3 is made up of 13 amino acids. V was clipped by 6 bases and J by 10 bases, with 13 bases between them. Per the germline V gene, CDR1 is MGHDK and CDR2 is SYGVNS. The CDR3, as DNA: TGTGCCAGCAGGGAGCTAACGGGATCACCCCTCCACTTT. Encoded protein: CASRELTGSPLHF.

V and J are TRBV6-2 or TRBV6-3 and TRBJ1-2; D remains ambiguous. Trimming left V 5 bases short and J 2 bases short, with 9 bases between. The CDR3 spans 13 residues. The germline V gene has CDR1 MNHEY and CDR2 SVGEGT. The CDR3 DNA is TGTGCCAGCAGTGAAACAGTGAACTATGGCTACACCTTC. Amino acid sequence: CASSETVNYGYTF.

The V call is TRBV11-2, the J call TRBJ2-3, with D tentatively TRBD1 (6 bases). Germline lookup yields CDR1 SGHAT and CDR2 FQNNGV. The CDR3 sequence is 17 residues long. The ends were cut back, 2 bases at V and 0 bases at J, with 15 bases in the middle. Written as DNA, the CDR3 is TGTGCCAGCAGCTTAAGGGTTTCGACAGGTAGCACAGATACGCAGTATTTT. It is translated as CASSLRVSTGSTDTQYF.

This clonotype has at least ten counts. The gene calls are TRBV24-1 and TRBJ2-3; D is uncertain. CDR3 length: 13 residues. Deletions cut 2 bases from V and 9 bases from J, with 11 bases between. Germline V gene sequence: CDR1 KGHDR, CDR2 SFDVKD. CDR3 sequence reads: CATSDSYTQTQYF. CDR3 coding DNA: TGTGCCACCAGTGATTCCTACACCCAGACGCAGTATTTT.

The chain uses TRBV12-3 or TRBV12-4 and TRBJ2-3; D might be TRBD1 (6 bases). V lost 5 bases, J lost 0 bases, and 12 bases lay in between. The CDR3 is made up of 15 amino acids. For the CDR3, the DNA is TGTGCCAGCAGTCCAAGGACAGCTAGCACAGATACGCAGTATTTT. Translated: CASSPRTASTDTQYF.